The rows below give T cell receptor beta chains drawn from one sample of a study of blood T cell repertoires in COVID-19. The data were produced by immunoSEQ multiplex PCR, yet TCRdb's version contains in-frame clones alone and is incomplete. This table has roughly 100,000 clones, about 88% appearing once. Sequenced: peripheral blood. The receptors were sampled from a human donor in a cohort sampled during active COVID-19. The CDR3 runs from the conserved cysteine through the conserved F or W. Fields, in order: clone size, D gene, CDR3 length, J gene, V gene, CDR3 protein, CDR3 DNA. The D gene is left open where the match is weak. Clone size is not always given. Where it is, it says once, few, many or a class for expanded clones.

size: NA
D: TRBD2
length: 16
J: TRBJ2-3
V: TRBV5-1
CDR3: CASSFRLSGRADTQYF
DNA: TGCGCCAGCAGCTTCCGACTAAGCGGGAGGGCGGATACGCAGTATTTT

size: NA
D: NA
length: 14
J: TRBJ1-6
V: TRBV7-6
CDR3: CASSLGASNSPLHF
DNA: TGTGCCAGCAGCTTAGGGGCCTCTAATTCACCCCTCCACTTT

size: few
D: NA
length: 13
J: TRBJ1-5
V: TRBV27
CDR3: CASSFGGDQPQHF
DNA: TGTGCCAGCAGTTTTGGCGGGGATCAGCCCCAGCATTTT

size: NA
D: NA
length: 15
J: TRBJ2-3
V: TRBV14
CDR3: CASSRQGRDTDTQYF
DNA: TGTGCCAGCAGCCGCCAGGGAAGGGACACAGATACGCAGTATTTT

size: NA
D: NA
length: 10
J: TRBJ1-2
V: TRBV2
CDR3: CASTDYGYTF
DNA: TGTGCCAGCACCGACTATGGCTACACCTTC

size: NA
D: TRBD1
length: 17
J: TRBJ1-1
V: TRBV5-1
CDR3: CASSSGTGGSYRTEAFF
DNA: TGCGCCAGCAGCTCCGGGACAGGGGGCAGCTATAGGACTGAAGCTTTCTTT

size: NA
D: TRBD1
length: 15
J: TRBJ2-7
V: TRBV4-2
CDR3: CASSQVGRGLYEQYF
DNA: TGTGCCAGCAGCCAAGTTGGCAGGGGGCTTTACGAGCAGTACTTC

size: NA
D: TRBD1
length: 17
J: TRBJ1-4
V: TRBV12-5
CDR3: CASGFPPGQGKVEKLFF
DNA: TGTGCTAGTGGTTTCCCGCCCGGACAGGGGAAGGTTGAAAAACTGTTTTTT

size: NA
D: TRBD1
length: 16
J: TRBJ2-7
V: TRBV19
CDR3: CASSTGWGQGRNEQYF
DNA: TGTGCCAGTAGTACCGGCTGGGGACAGGGCCGTAACGAGCAGTACTTC

size: NA
D: NA
length: 13
J: TRBJ1-5
V: TRBV19
CDR3: CASSEGVAQPQHF
DNA: TGTGCCAGTAGTGAAGGGGTTGCTCAGCCCCAGCATTTT

size: NA
D: NA
length: 13
J: TRBJ2-7
V: TRBV2
CDR3: CASMKGARHEQYF
DNA: TGTGCCAGCATGAAAGGGGCCAGGCACGAGCAGTACTTC

size: NA
D: NA
length: 12
J: TRBJ2-7
V: TRBV28
CDR3: CASSVVRYEQYF
DNA: TGTGCCAGCAGTGTAGTCCGCTACGAGCAGTACTTC

size: once
D: NA
length: 12
J: TRBJ1-2
V: TRBV29-1
CDR3: CSVESTNYGYTF
DNA: TGCAGCGTTGAATCTACTAACTATGGCTACACCTTC

size: NA
D: NA
length: 14
J: TRBJ1-1
V: TRBV19
CDR3: CASSITRGNTEAFF
DNA: TGTGCCAGTAGTATAACCAGGGGGAACACTGAAGCTTTCTTT

size: NA
D: TRBD2
length: 18
J: TRBJ2-5
V: TRBV29-1
CDR3: CSTKGLAGALIYQETQYF
DNA: TGCAGCACCAAAGGACTAGCGGGGGCCCTAATATACCAAGAGACCCAGTACTTC

size: NA
D: TRBD2
length: 16
J: TRBJ2-7
V: TRBV7-2
CDR3: CASSFRTSGVAYEQYF
DNA: TGTGCCAGCAGCTTCCGGACTAGCGGGGTAGCCTACGAGCAGTACTTC

size: NA
D: TRBD2
length: 15
J: TRBJ2-7
V: TRBV24-1
CDR3: CATSARVSGDWEQYF
DNA: TGTGCCACCAGTGCTCGGGTTAGCGGGGATTGGGAGCAGTACTTC

size: once
D: TRBD2
length: 16
J: TRBJ2-3
V: TRBV4-2
CDR3: CASSQGGLAGVDTQYF
DNA: TGTGCCAGCAGCCAAGGTGGACTAGCGGGGGTAGATACGCAGTATTTT

size: NA
D: TRBD1
length: 14
J: TRBJ1-4
V: TRBV19
CDR3: CASSRDREREKLFF
DNA: TGTGCCAGTAGTAGGGACAGGGAACGAGAAAAACTGTTTTTT

size: NA
D: NA
length: 16
J: TRBJ2-5
V: TRBV4-2
CDR3: CASSQTYGQGGETQYF
DNA: TGTGCCAGCAGCCAGACTTACGGACAGGGAGGGGAGACCCAGTACTTC

size: NA
D: TRBD1
length: 14
J: TRBJ2-2
V: TRBV2
CDR3: CASGGTGSTGELFF
DNA: TGTGCCAGCGGGGGGACAGGGAGCACCGGGGAGCTGTTTTTT

size: NA
D: NA
length: 14
J: TRBJ2-3
V: TRBV5-4
CDR3: CASSSRSEADTQYF
DNA: TGTGCCAGCAGCTCCCGGTCTGAGGCAGATACGCAGTATTTT

size: NA
D: TRBD1
length: 14
J: TRBJ1-1
V: TRBV5-1
CDR3: CASSSQGVGTEAFF
DNA: TGCGCCAGCAGCTCACAGGGGGTGGGCACTGAAGCTTTCTTT

size: NA
D: NA
length: 14
J: TRBJ1-2
V: TRBV7-8
CDR3: CASSLYSAGYGYTF
DNA: TGTGCCAGCAGCCTTTACTCTGCGGGCTATGGCTACACCTTC

size: NA
D: NA
length: 12
J: TRBJ2-1
V: TRBV6-5
CDR3: CASRTGLNEQFF
DNA: TGTGCCAGCAGAACAGGATTGAATGAGCAGTTCTTC

size: NA
D: TRBD2
length: 18
J: TRBJ2-1
V: TRBV2
CDR3: CASGQSSGGPDTNNEQFF
DNA: TGTGCCAGCGGTCAAAGTAGCGGGGGGCCAGACACAAACAATGAGCAGTTCTTC

size: NA
D: NA
length: 16
J: TRBJ2-2
V: TRBV29-1
CDR3: CSVGGGGAINTGELFF
DNA: TGCAGCGTCGGGGGCGGGGGAGCGATTAACACCGGGGAGCTGTTTTTT

size: NA
D: TRBD2
length: 15
J: TRBJ2-5
V: TRBV19
CDR3: CASSISSGGSETQYF
DNA: TGTGCCAGTAGTATATCTAGCGGGGGGTCAGAGACCCAGTACTTC

size: few
D: TRBD1
length: 14
J: TRBJ2-5
V: TRBV5-4
CDR3: CASSQRQGKETQYF
DNA: TGTGCCAGCAGCCAGCGACAGGGGAAGGAGACCCAGTACTTC

size: NA
D: TRBD2
length: 14
J: TRBJ2-5
V: TRBV2
CDR3: CASSETAGPGTQYF
DNA: TGTGCCAGCAGTGAAACAGCGGGGCCAGGGACCCAGTACTTC

size: NA
D: TRBD2
length: 15
J: TRBJ2-7
V: TRBV9
CDR3: CASSVGGRGAYEQYF
DNA: TGTGCCAGCAGCGTAGGCGGGAGGGGCGCCTACGAGCAGTACTTC

size: few
D: TRBD1
length: 13
J: TRBJ1-2
V: TRBV5-4
CDR3: CASSPTGVYGYTF
DNA: TGTGCCAGCAGCCCCACAGGGGTCTATGGCTACACCTTC

size: once
D: NA
length: 14
J: TRBJ2-3
V: TRBV11-3
CDR3: CASSRGASTDTQYF
DNA: TGTGCCAGCAGTCGAGGTGCCAGCACAGATACGCAGTATTTT

size: NA
D: TRBD1
length: 15
J: TRBJ1-2
V: TRBV6-4
CDR3: CASSAGQGAAGGYTF
DNA: TGTGCCAGCTCTGCCGGACAGGGGGCGGCAGGAGGCTACACCTTC

size: NA
D: NA
length: 16
J: TRBJ2-1
V: TRBV7-6
CDR3: CASSLGDSGLYNEQFF
DNA: TGTGCCAGCAGCTTAGGGGATAGCGGCCTATACAATGAGCAGTTCTTC

size: NA
D: NA
length: 13
J: TRBJ2-5
V: TRBV13
CDR3: CASSLMSAETQYF
DNA: TGTGCCAGCAGCTTAATGAGTGCAGAGACCCAGTACTTC

size: NA
D: NA
length: 14
J: TRBJ1-1
V: TRBV5-6
CDR3: CASSMGLRNTEAFF
DNA: TGTGCCAGCAGCATGGGACTGAGAAACACTGAAGCTTTCTTT

size: NA
D: NA
length: 16
J: TRBJ1-6
V: TRBV28
CDR3: CASSYPRSPNNSPLHF
DNA: TGTGCCAGCAGCTACCCTAGGTCGCCCAACAATTCACCCCTCCACTTT

size: once
D: NA
length: 13
J: TRBJ2-1
V: TRBV5-6
CDR3: CASSLGVRNEQFF
DNA: TGTGCCAGCAGCTTGGGGGTGAGGAATGAGCAGTTCTTC

size: NA
D: TRBD2
length: 17
J: TRBJ2-5
V: TRBV13
CDR3: CASSLSWTSGSLETQYF
DNA: TGTGCCAGCAGCTTGTCGTGGACTAGCGGGAGTCTGGAGACCCAGTACTTC

size: NA
D: NA
length: 14
J: TRBJ1-4
V: TRBV5-1
CDR3: CASSLNWGGEKLFF
DNA: TGCGCCAGCAGCTTGAACTGGGGAGGGGAAAAACTGTTTTTT

size: NA
D: TRBD1
length: 16
J: TRBJ2-2
V: TRBV11-3
CDR3: CASSLGRQGATGELFF
DNA: TGTGCCAGCAGCTTGGGTCGTCAGGGGGCCACCGGGGAGCTGTTTTTT

size: NA
D: TRBD2
length: 15
J: TRBJ2-3
V: TRBV19
CDR3: CASSTWTSTSDTQYF
DNA: TGTGCCAGTAGTACCTGGACTAGCACGTCAGATACGCAGTATTTT

size: NA
D: NA
length: 11
J: TRBJ1-1
V: TRBV29-1
CDR3: CSVGQDFEAFF
DNA: TGCAGCGTTGGACAGGACTTTGAAGCTTTCTTT